The clone carrying this T cell receptor (beta chain) was counted a single time. Its antigen is still unknown. The CDR3 spans 14 residues. V dropped 7 bases and J dropped 3; count of bases not matched to a gene: 9. Looked up from germline, CDR1 is MNHEY and CDR2 is SVGAGI. This entry comes from a study of cytomegalovirus exposure and HLA in healthy donors. Overall study: Of the donors genotyped, 398 in all, 65% to 90% fell in the Caucasian-associated ancestry cluster. Findings of the study overall: Serostatus for CMV was the only available immune exposure information.

The study ran its PCR with 60 Vbeta and 13 Jbeta primers. Using immunoSEQ multiplex PCR, the repertoire was profiled, and TCRdb retains in-frame clones only, with some absent. The sample lists about 94,000 clones, 60% to 80% seen once, with 3.8% in the top ten. Sequences were obtained from PBMCs. V and J are TRBV6-5 and TRBJ2-7; 7 bases map to TRBD1. The sequence came from a woman between 35 and 50 years old in good health and CMV-seronegative. For the CDR3, the DNA is TGTGCCAGCACCCGACAGGGTTTAGGCTACGAGCAGTACTTC. It translates to CASTRQGLGYEQYF.